This passage covers 21 T cell receptor beta chains from one sample sequenced in a study of cytomegalovirus exposure and HLA in healthy donors. 13 Jbeta primers and 60 Vbeta primers were used for the PCR. Profiling relied on immunoSEQ multiplex PCR, and the TCRdb table lists in-frame clones only, not all of them. The sample lists around 90,000 clones; around three quarters were seen once. Sequencing was carried out using PBMCs. The receptors derive from a young man in good health and CMV-seronegative.

This clone has more than one count but fewer than ten. This chain joins TRBV29-1 and TRBJ2-1; D is unresolved. V lost 4 bases and J 8 bases, leaving 12 bases between the germline ends. CDR1 and CDR2 (germline): SQVTM, ANQGSEA. CDR3 length: 12 amino acids. CDR3 coding DNA: TGCAGCGTTGGAAGGCAGAGCGATGAGCAGTTCTTC. It yields the protein CSVGRQSDEQFF.

The genes are TRBV27 and TRBJ1-2; 8 bases align to TRBD1. The CDR3 has 14 amino acids. V shed 6 bases, J shed 8 bases, and the junction held 11 bases outside the gene matches. In germline, CDR1 is MNHEY, CDR2 SMNVEV (reference sequence). CDR3 protein: CASSNRGVLWGYTF. CDR3 nucleotide sequence: TGTGCCAGCAGCAACAGGGGGGTCCTTTGGGGCTACACCTTC.

This clone occurred many times. V usage is TRBV6-1 and J usage is TRBJ2-1, with 13 bases lining up with TRBD2. The V and J ends lost 3 bases and 10 bases, in that order; junction bases with no gene match: 6. CDR1 and CDR2 (germline): MNHNS, SASEGT. The CDR3 has 15 amino acids. The CDR3 nucleotides are TGTGCCAGCAGTGAGAGGACTAGCGGGAGTCACGAGCAGTTCTTC. Protein: CASSERTSGSHEQFF.

This sequence joins TRBV5-1 and TRBJ2-2, with TRBD2 matching over 8 bases. This CDR3 contains 13 residues. With V trimmed by 3 bases and J by 8 bases, 3 bases remained unmatched. Looked up from germline, CDR1 is SGHRS and CDR2 is YFSETQ. DNA for the CDR3: TGCGCCAGCAGCTCCGGGGGGGCTGGGGAGCTGTTTTTT. Amino acid sequence: CASSSGGAGELFF.

The V gene is TRBV27, the J gene TRBJ2-7, with 7 bases aligning to TRBD2. V trimming: 3 bases; J trimming: 1 base; junction bases outside the gene matches: 9. The CDR3 contains 16 residues. CDR1 is MNHEY, CDR2 SMNVEV, per germline (reference sequence). CDR3 sequence: CASSFLAAQHSYEQYF. CDR3 nucleotide sequence: TGTGCCAGCAGTTTTCTAGCGGCTCAACATTCCTACGAGCAGTACTTC.

This chain uses TRBV5-1 with TRBJ1-4; a weak D match, TRBD1 (5 bases). Between the trimmed V and J ends, which lost 2 bases and 0 bases, there was a span of 8 bases. The length of the CDR3 is 15 residues. Germline lookup yields CDR1 SGHRS and CDR2 YFSETQ. The CDR3 region is CASSFGGTTNEKLFF. In nucleotides, the CDR3 is TGCGCCAGCAGCTTCGGGGGGACAACTAATGAAAAACTGTTTTTT.

V gene TRBV18 combines with J gene TRBJ1-5; 10 bases match TRBD1. This CDR3 is 17 amino acids long. The V gene's germline CDR1 is KGHSH and CDR2 LQKENI. The junction had 11 bases not matched to a gene; V was cut back by 5 bases and J by 4 bases. The CDR3 spells CASSSLGRDRGNQPQHF. In nucleotides, the CDR3 is TGTGCCAGCTCATCATTGGGCCGGGACAGGGGTAATCAGCCCCAGCATTTT.

The chain uses TRBV2 and TRBJ1-1, with a weak D call TRBD1 (6 bases). Trimming shortened V by 5 bases and J by 5 bases, and 15 bases separated the two germline ends. Germline V lookup: CDR1 SNHLY, CDR2 FYNNEI. The CDR3 loop spans 14 amino acids. In DNA, the CDR3 is TGTGCCAGCAGTACTGGACAGAGATGGACTGAAGCTTTCTTT. Residues: CASSTGQRWTEAFF.

This clone has only a few counts. The gene calls are TRBV29-1 and TRBJ2-7; D is possibly TRBD1 (6 bases). CDR1 is SQVTM, CDR2 ANQGSEA, per germline. This CDR3 is 14 amino acids long. V lost 5 bases, J lost 3 bases, and 17 bases lay in between. CDR3 coding DNA: TGCAGCGTTTCCCAGGGGAGCTCCGGCTACGAGCAGTACTTC. It encodes CSVSQGSSGYEQYF.

The table lists this clone with a few counts. The chain couples TRBV27 to TRBJ1-4, with D uncertain. The CDR3 is 14 amino acids. CDR1 is MNHEY and CDR2 is SMNVEV in the germline V gene (reference sequence). V lost 2 bases and J 8 bases, leaving 12 bases between the germline ends. Written as DNA, the CDR3 is TGTGCCAGCAGTTTAGGCCGAGCGAGAGAAAAACTGTTTTTT. Translated, it gives CASSLGRAREKLFF.

The chain is built from TRBV5-1 and TRBJ1-2; no clear D gene. The CDR3 extends over 14 amino acids. The germline V gene encodes CDR1 SGHRS and CDR2 YFSETQ. The V end lost 4 bases, the J end lost 6 bases, and 16 bases lay between the germline ends. The CDR3: CASSLDLPRNGYTF. In nucleotides, the CDR3 is TGCGCCAGCAGCCTAGACCTCCCGCGGAATGGCTACACCTTC.

The genes are TRBV4-3 and TRBJ1-2, with no clear D. Trimming shortened V by 5 bases and J by 8 bases, and 15 bases separated the two germline ends. There are 13 residues in the CDR3. Germline-derived CDR1 and CDR2 are LGHNA and YSLEER. CDR3 nucleotide sequence: TGCGCCAGCAGCTTAGGACGGAGCGGGGGCTACACCTTC. It codes for CASSLGRSGGYTF.

The rearrangement links TRBV7-8 to TRBJ1-2, with TRBD1 matching 12 bases. Germline lookup yields CDR1 SGHVS and CDR2 FQNEAQ. The CDR3 contains 17 residues. J gave up 5 bases and V 3 bases, and 10 bases lay outside the gene matches. The CDR3 loop is CASSFFRDRGQRYGYTF. CDR3 in DNA: TGTGCCAGCAGCTTTTTCCGGGACAGGGGGCAGAGGTATGGCTACACCTTC.

This sequence joins TRBV19 and TRBJ1-1; TRBD1 matches at 8 bases. Germline assignment: CDR1 LNHDA and CDR2 SQIVND (reference sequence). CDR3 size: 15 residues. J lost 2 bases, V lost 7 bases, and 9 bases had no gene match. CDR3 residues: CASTSAGGLNTEAFF. In DNA, the CDR3 is TGTGCCAGTACCAGTGCAGGGGGCTTAAACACTGAAGCTTTCTTT.

The V and J genes are TRBV5-6 and TRBJ2-7; D possibly corresponds to TRBD2 (6 bases). The germline CDR1 and CDR2 sequences are SGHDT and YYEEEE. V shed 0 bases and J shed 4 bases, with 11 bases lying between them. The CDR3 extends over 14 amino acids. The CDR3 bases are TGTGCCAGCAGCTTGGAGGACGGGAGATACGAGCAGTACTTC. Amino acids: CASSLEDGRYEQYF.

Points on this clone: The same CDR3 also results from other DNA sequences found in this sample. The V gene is TRBV19, the J gene TRBJ1-5, with 7 bases that match TRBD1. CDR3 length equals 17 residues. V lost 4 bases, J lost 0 bases, and 9 bases stayed unmatched. CDR1 LNHDA and CDR2 SQIVND come from the germline V gene (reference sequence). The CDR3 is CASSTPRQGYSNQPQHF. CDR3 DNA: TGTGCCAGTAGTACCCCCCGACAGGGTTATAGCAATCAGCCCCAGCATTTT.

The rearrangement links TRBV7-2 to TRBJ2-5; 9 bases fit TRBD2. Trimming removed 6 bases from V and 5 bases from J; junction bases left unmatched: 10. The CDR3 has 15 amino acids. Germline CDR1 reads SGHTA; CDR2 reads FQGNSA. The CDR3 loop reads CASSGSGSVRETQYF. CDR3 bases: TGTGCCAGCAGTGGTAGCGGGAGCGTTCGGGAGACCCAGTACTTC.

This clone showed up just once. This sequence joins TRBV11-2 and TRBJ2-1; 11 bases match TRBD2. The CDR3 covers 15 residues. V lost 1 base and J lost 4; bases outside the gene matches: 0. CDR1 is SGHAT and CDR2 is FQNNGV in the germline V gene. DNA of the CDR3: TGTGCCAGCAGCTTAGGGACTAGCGGGTACAATGAGCAGTTCTTC. This codes for CASSLGTSGYNEQFF.

V gene TRBV19 combines with J gene TRBJ1-5, with TRBD1 as a possible D gene (5 bases). The CDR3 totals 16 residues. The germline CDR1 and CDR2 sequences are LNHDA and SQIVND (reference sequence). With 1 base removed from V and 1 base from J, the gap between germline ends came to 11 bases. The CDR3 here is CASSIGRVGSNQPQHF. CDR3 in DNA: TGTGCCAGTAGTATAGGCAGGGTGGGGAGCAATCAGCCCCAGCATTTT.

In its sample, this clone was seen a few times. The chain couples TRBV30 to TRBJ1-1; D ambiguous. CDR3 length: 12 residues. Germline V lookup: CDR1 GTSNPN, CDR2 SVGIG (reference sequence). V lost 1 base, J lost 1 base, and 4 bases lay in between. DNA of the CDR3: TGTGCCTGGAGTGAGCCGAACACTGAAGCTTTCTTT. This codes for CAWSEPNTEAFF.

This chain links TRBV11-2 with TRBJ2-5; D gene ambiguous. This CDR3 is built from 14 residues. V was trimmed by 1 base and J by 7 bases, leaving 13 bases between them. In germline, CDR1 is SGHAT, CDR2 FQNNGV. The CDR3 is CASSLVWAEGTQYF. CDR3 in DNA: TGTGCCAGCAGCTTAGTTTGGGCCGAAGGGACCCAGTACTTC.